What follows is one T cell receptor beta chain and its context. Original analysis: Researchers report that nucleated cell counts were estimated from reference gene primer amplification. Here immunoSEQ multiplex PCR was the method, and the copy in TCRdb shows in-frame clones only, minus some. For V, J and clone size, that table is used; D and trimming come from the DNA. The sample shows around 99,000 clones, about nine tenths of them seen only once. The data were obtained in a study of blood T cell repertoires in COVID-19. Study-wide context: Both acute and convalescent COVID-19 samples were obtained from the United States, Italy and Spain. PBMCs, B-cell-depleted T cells, or T cells were the source of the cDNA or gDNA that made up the material.

V lost 4 bases to trimming and J lost 7 bases, with 14 bases between them. The CDR3 extends over 14 amino acids. The V gene's germline CDR1 is ENHRY and CDR2 SYGVKD. The source of this sequence is a human donor in a cohort sampled during active COVID-19. Sequencing used peripheral blood. V usage is TRBV10-3 and J usage is TRBJ1-3; D might be TRBD1 (5 bases). The CDR3 DNA reads as TGTGCCATCAGTGTTTCAGGGCCCGGCAACACCATATATTTT. Translation: CAISVSGPGNTIYF.